The 14 T cell receptor beta chains below were found in one sample sequenced in a study of blood T cell repertoires in COVID-19. Only in-frame clones appear in the TCRdb table, and some are missing; sequencing was by immunoSEQ multiplex PCR. Of approximately 69,000 clones in the sample, around 86% are singletons; the top ten hold about 12%. Sequencing input: peripheral blood. The receptors stem from a human donor in a cohort sampled during active COVID-19.

The rearrangement joins TRBV7-2 to TRBJ1-5; 7 nucleotides match TRBD1. V lost 5 bases, J lost 5 bases, and 6 bases stayed unmatched. CDR3 length: 14 residues. Germline V gives CDR1 SGHTA, CDR2 FQGNSA. The CDR3 sequence is CASSVRQGDQPQHF. The CDR3 DNA is TGTGCCAGCAGCGTACGACAGGGAGATCAGCCCCAGCATTTT. The variable domain in full, with the rest retrieved from reference TRBV7-2 and TRBJ1-5, is GAGVSQSPSNKVTEKGKDVELRCDPISGHTALYWYRQSLGQGLEFLIYFQGNSAPDKSGLPSDRFSAERTGGSVSTLTIQRTQQEDSAVYLCASSVRQGDQPQHFGDGTRLSIL.

The chain has TRBV19 and TRBJ1-4; tentative D call: TRBD1 (6 bases). Germline CDR1 reads LNHDA; CDR2 reads SQIVND (reference sequence). Between the trimmed V and J ends, which lost 4 bases and 9 bases, there was a span of 21 bases. The CDR3 runs 16 residues. CDR3 nucleotides: TGTGCCAGTAGTAGGAGGGGGGGGCCGTCCATCCAAAAACTGTTTTTT. It encodes CASSRRGGPSIQKLFF.

This chain connects TRBV19 to TRBJ2-5, with D possibly being TRBD2 (6 bases). Per germline, CDR1 LNHDA and CDR2 SQIVND (reference sequence). Trimming removed 0 bases at V and 0 bases at J, with 20 bases between. This CDR3 has 19 residues. The CDR3, as DNA: TGTGCCAGTAGTATAGATCGAGGTGGCGGGGCAGGGTACCAAGAGACCCAGTACTTC. Its translation is CASSIDRGGGAGYQETQYF.

V is TRBV7-6 and J is TRBJ1-3; possibly TRBD1 for D (5 bases). Per germline, CDR1 SGHVS and CDR2 FNYEAQ. The CDR3 covers 18 residues. V lost 0 bases, J lost 0 bases, and 15 bases lay in between. The CDR3 bases are TGTGCCAGCAGCTTAGCCGGGAGGGGCCAGAGCTCTGGAAACACCATATATTTT. Translation gives CASSLAGRGQSSGNTIYF.

CDR3 DNA: TGTGCCAGCAGCTTAGTCTCTAGGACAGCCTTTAACTATGGCTACACCTTC. Translated: CASSLVSRTAFNYGYTF. The chain carries TRBV7-2 and TRBJ1-2; D is possibly TRBD1 (6 bases). The germline CDR1 and CDR2 sequences are SGHTA and FQGNSA. V was trimmed by 1 base and J by 1 base, leaving 16 bases between them. The CDR3 is 17 residues long.

V is TRBV5-8 and J is TRBJ1-2; 7 bases agree with TRBD1. This CDR3 has 16 residues. With 4 bases clipped from V and 0 bases from J, the junction kept 9 bases outside the gene matches. The germline gives CDR1 SGHTS, CDR2 YDEGEE. Here the CDR3 reads CASSPGQVNTNYGYTF. Here the CDR3 DNA reads TGTGCCAGCAGCCCCGGACAGGTCAATACTAACTATGGCTACACCTTC.

V usage is TRBV7-9 and J usage is TRBJ1-2; perhaps TRBD1 as D (5 bases). The CDR3 is made up of 14 amino acids. Germline values: CDR1 SEHNR, CDR2 FQNEAQ (reference sequence). Trimming took off 5 bases at V and 8 bases at J, with 18 bases between the two ends. CDR3 bases: TGTGCCAGCAGCCCGACCTGGGGACTAGAGGGCTACACCTTC. It encodes CASSPTWGLEGYTF.

This chain's CDR3 is CASSLSFTRLAGAYNEQFF. CDR3 nucleotide sequence: TGTGCCAGCAGTTTATCGTTTACCAGGCTAGCGGGGGCCTACAATGAGCAGTTCTTC. The J gene is TRBJ2-1, the V gene TRBV27; 10 bases line up with TRBD2. Germline CDR1 reads MNHEY; CDR2 reads SMNVEV (reference sequence). V trimming: 0 bases; J trimming: 2 bases; junction bases outside the gene matches: 10. This CDR3 is 19 amino acids long.

V is TRBV5-1 and J is TRBJ2-3; 11 nucleotides align to TRBD2. With V trimmed by 3 bases and J by 5 bases, 8 bases remained unmatched. The CDR3 has 16 residues. Germline loops: CDR1 SGHRS, CDR2 YFSETQ. Here the CDR3 DNA reads TGCGCCAGCAGCTCGTTAGCGGGGGGGCTGGGAGATACGCAGTATTTT. It is translated as CASSSLAGGLGDTQYF.

The chain is built from TRBV6-5 and TRBJ2-5; TRBD1 is a possible D gene (6 bases). The CDR3 covers 14 residues. Between the trimmed V and J ends, which lost 8 bases and 2 bases, there was a span of 15 bases. From germline, CDR1 is MNHEY and CDR2 SVGAGI. Here the CDR3 DNA reads TGTGCCAGCTACCTTCCCCAGGGGCAAGAGACCCAGTACTTC. Encoded protein: CASYLPQGQETQYF.

This chain links TRBV2 with TRBJ2-3, with 8 bases that match TRBD1. CDR3 length: 17 amino acids. After removal of 7 bases from V and 8 bases from J, the junction contained 20 bases not matched to a gene. Germline CDR1 SNHLY, CDR2 FYNNEI. The CDR3 bases are TGTGCCAGCACCGAACAGGGGGGATACTTCACTGTGGGTACGCAGTATTTT. Protein: CASTEQGGYFTVGTQYF.

This chain links TRBV3-1 (or the pseudogene TRBV3-2) with TRBJ1-3, with D unresolved. The germline gives CDR1 LGHDT, CDR2 YNNKEL (reference sequence). The CDR3 length is 17 residues. V was cut by 1 base and J by 4 bases, with 17 bases left in between. CDR3 residues: CASSQVPGFQLGNTIYF. As DNA, the CDR3 is TGTGCCAGCAGCCAAGTGCCGGGATTCCAACTGGGAAACACCATATATTTT.

This clone appeared once. The chain has TRBV6-5 and TRBJ1-1, with a tentative D call TRBD1 (6 bases). Germline-derived CDR1 and CDR2 are MNHEY and SVGAGI. Trimming stripped 8 bases from V and 0 bases from J, with 13 bases between. The CDR3 is 14 residues long. CDR3: CASSRGGLNTEAFF. The CDR3 DNA reads TGTGCCAGCTCGAGGGGGGGCTTGAACACTGAAGCTTTCTTT.

The rearrangement uses TRBV4-1 and TRBJ1-1, with unresolved D. Germline V CDR1 and CDR2: MGHRA, YSYEKL. The CDR3 loop spans 17 amino acids. V lost 4 bases to trimming and J lost 1 base, with 19 bases between them. CDR3 DNA: TGCGCCAGCAGCCCTACGATTAAAACCCACCGGAACACTGAAGCTTTCTTT. This encodes CASSPTIKTHRNTEAFF.